The clone carrying this T cell receptor beta chain turned up a few times. Its antigen is unknown. This sample is part of a study of tumor-infiltrating lymphocytes in primary liver carcinoma. Investigators took RNA and DNA out together from about 20-30 mg of unsorted bulk tissue. Researchers took samples from five separate regions of each tumor. Uniformly, tumor samples exhibited a viable tumor cell fraction exceeding 75%. The germline V and J ends were trimmed by 0 bases and 9 bases, with 14 bases remaining between them. This CDR3 has 14 residues. The germline gives CDR1 SEHNR, CDR2 FQNEAQ (reference sequence). With approximately 500 ng total RNA as template and a constant-region primer, TCR beta cDNA was made. Three rounds of nested multiplex PCR with slightly modified ARM-PCR produced TCR beta libraries. A C-beta reverse primer and TRBV1-TRBV30 forward primers served in each of the first two PCR rounds, at around 10 cycles apiece. Each CDR3 protein is one row after TCRdb ran MiXCR on the multiplex PCR reads. Among fewer than 110,000 distinct CDR3 sequences listed, more than 65% were seen once.

Study results and limitations: Representation across all five tumor regions was limited to only about 7.5-25% of top clones. Compared with tumor region pairs, tumor-adjacent and tumor-blood pairs overlapped less.

The chain uses TRBV7-9 and TRBJ2-5, with D perhaps TRBD2 (6 bases). The receptor was isolated from an older woman with primary liver carcinoma and hepatitis B virus infection. Input material: liver tumor tissue from sampling region 2. Described subset: tumor region T2, inferior pole. The CDR3 nucleotides read TGTGCCAGCAGCTTAGCGGGCAGGGAGGAGTCCCAGTACTTC. Its translation: CASSLAGREESQYF.